One sample yielded the 18 T cell receptor beta chains listed below, sequenced in a study of T cells in Graves' hyperthyroidism and ophthalmopathy. RNA transcripts gave rise to amplified TCR beta CDR3 regions. In the first-round RT-PCR of the TCR CDR3, the HTBI primer set was used. A single record per CDR3 protein comes from TCRdb applying MiXCR to the multiplex PCR reads. The data hold some 580,000 distinct CDR3 sequences, with approximately 15% observed a single time. Sample: blood. These receptors were collected from a middle-aged woman with Graves' ophthalmopathy.

This clonotype was detected a few times. The chain is built from TRBV27 and TRBJ1-2, with D uncertain. Trimming shortened V by 6 bases and J by 7 bases, and 15 bases separated the two germline ends. Germline CDR1 and CDR2: MNHEY and SMNVEV (reference sequence). The length of the CDR3 is 13 residues. Here the CDR3 DNA reads TGTGCCAGCAGCTATGCCCAGTATTCTGGCTACACCTTC. Its protein product is CASSYAQYSGYTF.

This clonotype was recorded a few times. The genes are TRBV3-1 and TRBJ2-2, with 14 bases aligning to TRBD2. The CDR3 length is 17 residues. The V gene end was trimmed by 4 bases and the J gene end by 4 bases; junction bases not matched to a gene: 5. Germline values: CDR1 LGHDT, CDR2 YNNKEL (reference sequence). This CDR3 is CASSLGLAGVATGELFF. In DNA, the CDR3 is TGTGCCAGCAGCCTGGGACTAGCGGGAGTCGCCACCGGGGAGCTGTTTTTT.

The rearrangement uses TRBV6-1 and TRBJ1-1; the D gene is possibly TRBD1 (6 bases). Germline CDR1 is MNHNS and CDR2 is SASEGT. V dropped 5 bases and J dropped 0 bases, with 16 bases sitting between them. The length of the CDR3 is 16 residues. The CDR3: CASSSILRGVNTEAFF. The CDR3 nucleotides are TGTGCCAGCAGTTCGATTCTCAGGGGTGTGAACACTGAAGCTTTCTTT.

There are a few counts of this clonotype. CDR3: CASRTDRSGANVLTF. DNA for the CDR3: TGTGCCAGCAGGACGGACAGGAGTGGGGCCAACGTCCTGACTTTC. J is TRBJ2-6 and V is TRBV6-1, with TRBD1 matching 7 bases. J was trimmed by 3 bases and V by 6 bases; bases with no gene match: 5. The CDR3 sequence is 15 residues long. Germline CDR1 is MNHNS and CDR2 is SASEGT.

This clonotype was counted many times. The chain uses TRBV3-1 and TRBJ2-5; tentatively, D is TRBD1 (7 bases). The CDR3 has 15 residues. Trimming pared 4 bases from V and 3 bases from J, leaving 15 bases between. Germline V gene sequence: CDR1 LGHDT, CDR2 YNNKEL (reference sequence). CDR3 in amino acids: CASSRAAGQKETQYF. In nucleotides, the CDR3 is TGTGCCAGCAGCCGCGCCGCGGGACAGAAAGAGACCCAGTACTTC.

In this sample, this clonotype turned up many times. The chain is built from TRBV10-3 and TRBJ2-5; 11 positions match TRBD1. Germline loops: CDR1 ENHRY, CDR2 SYGVKD. The V gene end was trimmed by 7 bases and the J gene end by 5 bases; junction bases not matched to a gene: 12. The length of the CDR3 is 16 residues. CDR3 nucleotide sequence: TGTGCCATCAAGCAAGGGGACAGGGGGGCTGGGGAGACCCAGTACTTC. It is translated as CAIKQGDRGAGETQYF.

This clonotype came up many times. The V gene is TRBV7-3, the J gene TRBJ1-6; a weak D match, TRBD1 (5 bases). Germline V gene lookup returns CDR1 SGHTA and CDR2 FQGTGA. The V end was cut by 2 bases, the J end by 4 bases, with 6 bases between. The CDR3 consists of 14 residues. The CDR3 sequence: CASSLEGYNSPLHF. CDR3 bases: TGTGCCAGCAGCTTAGAGGGGTATAATTCACCCCTCCACTTT.

In this sample, this clonotype turned up many times. V and J are TRBV6-5 and TRBJ1-1; tentative D call: TRBD1 (5 bases). Germline V gene data show CDR1 as MNHEY and CDR2 as SVGAGI. This CDR3 has 15 amino acids. The V end lost 0 bases, the J end lost 5 bases, and 13 bases lay between the germline ends. The CDR3 sequence: CASSYSRGGRTEAFF. CDR3 DNA: TGTGCCAGCAGTTACTCGAGGGGAGGAAGGACTGAAGCTTTCTTT.

This clonotype was counted many times. The chain carries TRBV27 and TRBJ1-5; D possibly corresponds to TRBD1 (5 bases). The CDR3 runs 15 residues. Looked up from germline, CDR1 is MNHEY and CDR2 is SMNVEV (reference sequence). The V gene lost 2 bases and the J gene lost 2 bases, with 10 bases spanning the gap. In DNA, the CDR3 is TGTGCCAGCAGTTTAGGGGGGTTTGGCAATCAGCCCCAGCATTTT. This gives the protein CASSLGGFGNQPQHF.

This clonotype was detected a few times. The chain combines TRBV6-1 with TRBJ2-1; D is perhaps TRBD1 or TRBD2 (5 bases each). The CDR3 extends over 13 amino acids. The germline V and J ends were trimmed by 9 bases and 14 bases, with 23 bases remaining between them. CDR1 MNHNS and CDR2 SASEGT come from the germline V gene. In DNA form, the CDR3 reads TGTGCCAGTCATTCCGCCGCACGGGACGTCAAGTTCTTC. Encoded protein: CASHSAARDVKFF.

This clonotype came up many times. The genes are TRBV20-1 and TRBJ2-3; possibly TRBD2 for D (5 bases). V was cut by 5 bases and J by 5 bases, with 17 bases left in between. Germline lookup yields CDR1 DFQATT and CDR2 SNEGSKA (reference sequence). The CDR3 is 14 amino acids. CDR3 residues: CSAPWARGVDTQYF. CDR3 nucleotide sequence: TGCAGTGCTCCTTGGGCCCGGGGAGTAGATACGCAGTATTTT.

There are a few counts of this clonotype. The DNA for the CDR3 is TGTGCCAGCAGCCTCGGGTCCGACACGGAGCAGTACTTC. It yields the protein CASSLGSDTEQYF. The V and J genes are TRBV13 and TRBJ2-7; unclear D gene. CDR3 length: 13 residues. Germline V CDR1 and CDR2: PRHDT, FYEKMQ (reference sequence). Trimming took 5 bases from V and 7 from J, leaving 15 bases between them.

V gene TRBV5-1 combines with J gene TRBJ2-1; D might be TRBD2 (5 bases). CDR1 and CDR2 from the germline V gene are SGHRS and YFSETQ. V dropped 0 bases and J dropped 10 bases, with 11 bases sitting between them. The CDR3 sequence is 13 residues long. The CDR3 DNA is TGCGCCAGCAGCTTGGTTGTGGGGAGCGAGCAGTTCTTC. This sequence encodes CASSLVVGSEQFF.

The chain joins TRBV6-5 to TRBJ1-2, with 8 bases that match TRBD1. CDR3 length: 15 amino acids. V gave up 2 bases and J gave up 8 bases; unmatched junction bases: 10. CDR1 and CDR2 (germline): MNHEY, SVGAGI. The CDR3 reads CASSYRQTGAGGYTF. The CDR3 nucleotides read TGTGCCAGCAGTTACCGACAGACAGGGGCCGGGGGCTACACCTTC.

The chain joins TRBV6-1 to TRBJ2-7; 8 bases line up with TRBD2. Trimming removed 8 bases from V and 1 base from J; junction bases left unmatched: 4. Germline V CDR1 and CDR2: MNHNS, SASEGT. The CDR3 sequence is 13 residues long. The CDR3 loop is CASGSSGSYEQYF. The DNA of the CDR3 is TGTGCCAGCGGCTCTAGCGGGTCCTACGAGCAGTACTTC.

This clonotype has ten or more counts. In nucleotides, the CDR3 is TGTGCCATCAGTGAGACCCAGGGACACCAGGGGACAGATACGCAGTATTTT. This gives the protein CAISETQGHQGTDTQYF. The chain joins TRBV10-3 to TRBJ2-3; a possible D gene is TRBD1 (6 bases). The CDR3 loop spans 17 amino acids. CDR1 ENHRY and CDR2 SYGVKD come from the germline V gene. The V and J ends lost 2 bases and 3 bases respectively, with 18 bases between them.

In its sample, this clonotype was seen a few times. The chain links TRBV28 to TRBJ2-3, with 13 bases that match TRBD2. V lost 4 bases, J lost 3 bases, and 4 bases stayed unmatched. Per the germline V gene, CDR1 is MDHEN and CDR2 is SYDVKM. The CDR3 length is 16 residues. CDR3 sequence: CASSSPGLAGTDTQYF. CDR3 sequence (DNA): TGTGCCAGCAGTTCCCCGGGACTAGCGGGAACAGATACGCAGTATTTT.

This clonotype has a count of ten or more. This chain links TRBV30 with TRBJ2-7; D is tentatively TRBD1 or TRBD2 (5 bases each). Trimming removed 2 bases at V and 7 bases at J, with 18 bases between. This CDR3 region has 14 residues. Looked up from germline, CDR1 is GTSNPN and CDR2 is SVGIG (reference sequence). CDR3 amino acids: CAWSLVGSEGEQYF. In DNA form, the CDR3 reads TGTGCCTGGAGTCTTGTGGGTTCTGAGGGGGAGCAGTACTTC.